A selection of T cell receptor beta chains follows, all from one sample in a study of beta chain features in type 1 diabetes. Measured with immunoSEQ multiplex PCR; TCRdb has only the in-frame clones, and not every one. The sample shows 970,000 or so clones, under 20% of them seen only once. The sequencing sample was made of naive CD4+ T cells from blood. These receptors all stem from a woman between 18 and 29 years old in good health. Both conserved end residues are part of each CDR3. Each record gives: J gene, V gene, D gene, clone size, CDR3 DNA, CDR3 protein. The D gene is left open where the match is weak. The size entry is marked missing in some rows and otherwise reads once, few, many or a size class.

>TRBJ2-1|TRBV7-2|TRBD2|few
TGTGCCAGCAGCATGAGCATAGCGGGAGGCGAGCAGTTCTTC
CASSMSIAGGEQFF
>TRBJ1-1|TRBV5-4|.|few
TGTGCCAGCAGCTTGCTAACAGCCGGTCCCACTGAAGCTTTCTTT
CASSLLTAGPTEAFF
>TRBJ2-3|TRBV7-9|.|few
TGTGCCAGCAGCTTAGTGGGAACAGATACGCAGTATTTT
CASSLVGTDTQYF
>TRBJ2-1|TRBV5-1|.|.
TGCGCCAGCAGCTTATTGGGGGCTGGGGAGTCCGTTGGTGAGCAGTTCTTC
CASSLLGAGESVGEQFF
>TRBJ2-1|TRBV7-2|TRBD2|few
TGTGCCAGCAGCTATCTAGCGGGAGTCGACAATGAGCAGTTCTTC
CASSYLAGVDNEQFF
>TRBJ2-3|TRBV29-1|TRBD1|.
TGCAGCGTTGGGAGACAGGGGGGGGCCGTGTGGAGCACAGATACGCAGTATTTT
CSVGRQGGAVWSTDTQYF
>TRBJ2-2|TRBV27|.|few
TGTGCCAGCAAGGGAAAACAGGGTTTTACCGGGGAGCTGTTTTTT
CASKGKQGFTGELFF
>TRBJ1-3|TRBV7-3|TRBD1|few
TGTGCCAGCAGCTTATTATCGGGACAGCCAGCTGGAAACACCATATATTTT
CASSLLSGQPAGNTIYF
>TRBJ2-7|TRBV7-2|TRBD2|.
TGTGCCAGCAGCCAGGGACTACCCCTCTACGAGCAGTACTTC
CASSQGLPLYEQYF
>TRBJ2-7|TRBV28|TRBD2|few
TGTGCCAGCAGTTTATTTATAGCGGGAGGTAACGAGCAGTACTTC
CASSLFIAGGNEQYF
>TRBJ1-2|TRBV2|.|.
TGTGCCAGCAGTCCCGGAGTGAACTATGGCTACACCTTC
CASSPGVNYGYTF
>TRBJ2-2|TRBV5-1|.|.
TGCGCCAGCAGTAGGGAGTCCACCGGGGAGCTGTTTTTT
CASSRESTGELFF
>TRBJ1-5|TRBV7-9|TRBD1|.
TGTGCCAGCACAGGGACAGGGAGTGGGCCCCAGCATTTT
CASTGTGSGPQHF
>TRBJ2-3|TRBV29-1|TRBD2|few
TGCAGCGGAAAGAGCGGGGGTAGCACAGATACGCAGTATTTT
CSGKSGGSTDTQYF
>TRBJ1-1|TRBV29-1|.|few
TGCAGCGTTGTAGGTGAGTTGAACACTGAAGCTTTCTTT
CSVVGELNTEAFF
>TRBJ2-7|TRBV5-4|.|.
TGTGCCAGCAGCTTGCAGCATTCCTACGAGCAGTACTTC
CASSLQHSYEQYF
>TRBJ2-1|TRBV7-9|.|.
TGTGCCAGCAGCTTAAGGGAACTAGTCATTGGGAATGAGCAGTTCTTC
CASSLRELVIGNEQFF
>TRBJ2-7|TRBV11-2|.|few
TGTGCCAGCAGCTCCCGGCAGACGGGTCACGAGCAGTACTTC
CASSSRQTGHEQYF
>TRBJ2-5|TRBV7-2|TRBD1|few
TGTGCCAGCAGCCTAAACAGGGGCCAAGAGACCCAGTACTTC
CASSLNRGQETQYF
>TRBJ2-3|TRBV14|TRBD1|.
TGTGCCAGCAGCCAAATGGGGCAGGGGGCGTTTACGACCCGAACAGATACGCAGTATTTT
CASSQMGQGAFTTRTDTQYF
>TRBJ1-2|TRBV28|.|few
TGTGCCAGCAGCTCCCCGGGGGGGCGGGATGGCTACACCTTC
CASSSPGGRDGYTF
>TRBJ2-3|TRBV4-3|.|.
TGCGCCAGCAGCCAAGTCTATGGGGGAGAATCCACAGATACGCAGTATTTT
CASSQVYGGESTDTQYF
>TRBJ2-7|TRBV29-1|.|.
TGCAGCGTTGAAGAGGGTTTTGAGAAGGGAACATCCTACGAGCAGTACTTC
CSVEEGFEKGTSYEQYF
>TRBJ2-7|TRBV11-2|.|.
TGCGCCAGCAGCCAAGTGCCGTCCTACGAGCAGTACTTC
CASSQVPSYEQYF
>TRBJ2-6|TRBV7-3|TRBD1|.
TGTGCCAGCAGCCCACAGGGGACCGTCTCTGGGGCCAACGTCCTGACTTTC
CASSPQGTVSGANVLTF
>TRBJ2-2|TRBV9|TRBD1|once
TGTGCCAGCAGCCTAGGGGACAGGAACACCGGGGAGCTGTTTTTT
CASSLGDRNTGELFF
>TRBJ2-2|TRBV4-1|TRBD1|.
TGCGCCAGCAGCCAAGGGACAGGGGACCGGGTGGAGCTGTTTTTT
CASSQGTGDRVELFF
>TRBJ1-5|TRBV7-2|.|few
TGTGCCAGCAGCCCAGGACAGCCACTAGCGTTGAGGCCCCAGCATTTT
CASSPGQPLALRPQHF
>TRBJ1-5|TRBV29-1|TRBD1|.
TGCAGCGTTCTACAGGGGAAGGATCAGCCCCAGCATTTT
CSVLQGKDQPQHF
>TRBJ2-2|TRBV7-3|.|few
TGTGCCAGCAGCTTGCCCAACACCGGGGAGCTGTTTTTT
CASSLPNTGELFF
>TRBJ2-1|TRBV5-1|.|.
TGCGCCAGCAAGCCGGATTACAATGAGCAGTTCTTC
CASKPDYNEQFF
>TRBJ2-2|TRBV9|.|few
TGTGCCAGCAGGACCGCGAACACCGGGGAGCTGTTTTTT
CASRTANTGELFF
>TRBJ2-3|TRBV7-3|.|few
TGTGCCAGCAGCTTAAATGCTGAAGGAGCAGATACGCAGTATTTT
CASSLNAEGADTQYF
>TRBJ2-1|TRBV19|.|.
TGTGCCAGCTCAAGAAGGGCCCCCCCCAATGAGCAGTTCTTC
CASSRRAPPNEQFF
>TRBJ2-7|TRBV27|.|once
TGTGCCCCCCGGCTTGGGCAGGCAGGGATATCGGCCGAGCAGTACTTC
CAPRLGQAGISAEQYF
>TRBJ2-7|TRBV19|.|.
TGTGCCAGTAGCCCTCATGGGAGCTCCTACGAGCAGTACTTC
CASSPHGSSYEQYF
>TRBJ1-1|TRBV11-2|.|.
TGTGCCAGCAGCCCACCGACAAGCATGAACACTGAAGCTTTCTTT
CASSPPTSMNTEAFF
>TRBJ2-7|TRBV28|.|.
TGTGCCAGCATGGTCAAAAACGAGCAGTACTTC
CASMVKNEQYF
>TRBJ1-1|TRBV29-1|.|.
TGCAGCGTTACGAAGTCTACCACTGAAGCTTTCTTT
CSVTKSTTEAFF
>TRBJ1-3|TRBV6-6|.|.
TGTGCCAGCAGTTACTCGCGACAGGAGAACACCATATATTTT
CASSYSRQENTIYF
>TRBJ2-4|TRBV11-2|.|few
TGTGCCAGCAGCCCTGGCTTAGTCAAAAACATTCAGTACTTC
CASSPGLVKNIQYF
>TRBJ2-4|TRBV4-3|.|.
TGCGCCAGCAGCCAAGACACCCTAGCCAAAAACATTCAGTACTTC
CASSQDTLAKNIQYF
>TRBJ1-4|TRBV28|TRBD1|many
TGTGCCAGCAGTTCGGGGACAGGGCCTAATGAAAAACTGTTTTTT
CASSSGTGPNEKLFF
>TRBJ2-2|TRBV7-2|TRBD2|.
TGTGCCAGCAATCTAGCGGGAGGGATTGACGGGGAGCTGTTTTTT
CASNLAGGIDGELFF
>TRBJ2-3|TRBV7-9|TRBD2|.
TGTGCCAGCGGCGCGCCAGCGGGGTCTAGCACAGATACGCAGTATTTT
CASGAPAGSSTDTQYF
>TRBJ2-5|TRBV7-3|.|.
TGTGCCAGCAGCTTAACGGACCGGTTGTTGGTTGCTCGGGAGACCCAGTACTTC
CASSLTDRLLVARETQYF
>TRBJ2-4|TRBV28|TRBD2|.
TGTGCCAGCAGTTTACTAGCGGGAGTTGCCAAAAACATTCAGTACTTC
CASSLLAGVAKNIQYF